These 10 T cell receptor beta chains share one sample of origin, sequenced in a study of glioma-infiltrating T cells. Amplification of TCR alpha and beta CDR3 regions from RNA used iRepertoire nested multiplex PCR. TCRdb independently ran MiXCR on the multiplex PCR reads; one entry per CDR3 protein. Of over 70,000 distinct CDR3 sequences detected, 23% appear once; the ten largest clones hold over 5%. Sequenced: glioma tissue, nonneoplastic brain tissue, or PBMCs (not recorded which). These TCRs come from a human donor with low-grade glioma or glioblastoma, undergoing nonglioma brain surgery, or in good health (not recorded which).

V and J are TRBV5-1 and TRBJ2-2; 10 bases are shared with TRBD1. V was clipped by 6 bases and J by 5 bases; unmatched bases: 7. Germline V CDR1 and CDR2: SGHRS, YFSETQ. The CDR3 has 15 amino acids. Here the CDR3 reads CASIPGQGRTGELFF. The CDR3 DNA sequence: TGCGCCAGCATACCGGGACAGGGGCGGACCGGGGAGCTGTTTTTT.

The J gene is TRBJ1-5, the V gene TRBV12-3 or TRBV12-4; 11 bases align to TRBD1. CDR3 length equals 15 residues. The ends lost 3 bases at V and 4 bases at J; junction bases unmatched: 2. The CDR3 DNA reads TGTGCCAGCAGTTTGGGGACAGGGGGGAATCAGCCCCAGCATTTT. This translates into CASSLGTGGNQPQHF.

This clonotype appeared many times. V is TRBV2 and J is TRBJ2-3, with 11 bases that match TRBD1. V dropped 6 bases and J dropped 1; count of bases not matched to a gene: 3. CDR1 and CDR2 from the germline V gene are SNHLY and FYNNEI. The CDR3 has 15 amino acids. This CDR3 is CASSGQGAGTDTQYF. The CDR3 nucleotides read TGTGCCAGCAGCGGACAGGGGGCCGGCACAGATACGCAGTATTTT. The entire variable domain, with the rest obtained from reference TRBV2 and TRBJ2-3, is as follows: EPEVTQTPSHQVTQMGQEVILRCVPISNHLYFYWYRQILGQKVEFLVSFYNNEISEKSEIFDDQFSVERPDGSNFTLKIRSTKLEDSAMYFCASSGQGAGTDTQYFGPGTRLTVL.

This chain connects TRBV7-2 to TRBJ1-2; TRBD1 is a possible D gene (5 bases). Germline-derived CDR1 and CDR2 are SGHTA and FQGNSA. This CDR3 is built from 16 residues. V lost 6 bases to trimming and J lost 7 bases, with 24 bases between them. The CDR3 here is CASSLRGGGGRGGYTF. In nucleotides, the CDR3 is TGTGCCAGCAGTTTACGGGGGGGGGGGGGGAGGGGTGGCTACACCTTC.

There are many counts of this clonotype. The gene calls are TRBV3-1 and TRBJ2-1, with 8 bases aligning to TRBD1. V was clipped by 8 bases and J by 2 bases; unmatched bases: 5. Looked up from germline, CDR1 is LGHDT and CDR2 is YNNKEL (reference sequence). The CDR3 covers 14 residues. The CDR3 reads CASQDRGTYNEQFF. The CDR3 DNA sequence: TGTGCCAGCCAAGACAGGGGAACCTACAATGAGCAGTTCTTC.

This clonotype was seen at least ten times. This sequence joins TRBV20-1 and TRBJ2-1, with 11 bases fitting TRBD2. The CDR3 spans 13 residues. V lost 1 base and J lost 8; bases outside the gene matches: 1. The germline V gene encodes CDR1 DFQATT and CDR2 SNEGSKA (reference sequence). The CDR3 nucleotides are TGCAGTGCTAGAGGTAGCGGGGGGGATGAGCAGTTCTTC. It specifies CSARGSGGDEQFF.

As for this clonotype: A read error may be the cause here, since a much bigger clone is one base away. The chain links TRBV29-1 to TRBJ2-5; D is uncertain. Trimming left V 3 bases short and J 11 bases short, with 22 bases between. Germline V CDR1 and CDR2: SQVTM, ANQGSEA. The length of the CDR3 is 14 residues. The CDR3 sequence is CSVDFGSSYNEQYF. DNA of the CDR3: TGCAGCGTTGATTTCGGTAGCTCCTACAATGAGCAGTACTTC.

This clonotype was counted ten times or more. The chain couples TRBV7-2 to TRBJ1-2; D not certain. Germline CDR1 SGHTA, CDR2 FQGNSA. V was cut by 5 bases and J by 0 bases, with 16 bases left in between. The CDR3 is 16 amino acids. CDR3 coding DNA: TGTGCCAGCAGCCCCCAAGGTGGGCCCGCTAACTATGGCTACACCTTC. It codes for CASSPQGGPANYGYTF.

The chain links TRBV2 to TRBJ2-7, with TRBD1 identical over 7 bases. CDR3 size: 15 residues. From germline, CDR1 is SNHLY and CDR2 FYNNEI. With V trimmed by 7 bases and J by 5 bases, 14 bases remained unmatched. The CDR3 DNA follows: TGTGCCAGCACCGCCTACAGGGGAGCACCAAACGAGCAGTACTTC. It yields the protein CASTAYRGAPNEQYF.

This clonotype was seen ten or more times. The chain uses TRBV12-3 or TRBV12-4 and TRBJ1-5, with 7 positions matching TRBD1. The trim removed 0 bases at V and 0 bases at J, leaving 2 bases unmatched. This CDR3 has 16 residues. CDR3 bases: TGTGCCAGCAGTTTAGCCCAGGGGGTTAGCAATCAGCCCCAGCATTTT. This sequence encodes CASSLAQGVSNQPQHF.